The 2 T cell receptor beta chains listed next were all sequenced from one sample in a study of cytomegalovirus exposure and HLA in healthy donors. Using immunoSEQ multiplex PCR, the repertoire was profiled, and TCRdb retains in-frame clones only, with some absent. Here the sample spans around 56,000 clones, just over 90% being singletons. The sequencing input was PBMCs. The source is a woman aged 18 to 35 in good health and CMV-seropositive.

This clone was recorded only once. The rearrangement uses TRBV2 and TRBJ2-1; 14 bases are shared with TRBD2. The CDR3 runs 17 residues. Trimming at V came to 8 bases and at J to 0 bases, leaving 6 bases not matched to a gene. Germline lookup yields CDR1 SNHLY and CDR2 FYNNEI. The DNA of the CDR3 is TGTGCCAGCGGCCGGACTAGCGGGAGGAGCTCCTACAATGAGCAGTTCTTC. Translating gives CASGRTSGRSSYNEQFF.

The chain links TRBV10-3 to TRBJ1-5, with D perhaps TRBD1 (5 bases). Germline-derived CDR1 and CDR2 are ENHRY and SYGVKD. The CDR3 sequence is 15 residues long. V dropped 2 bases and J dropped 3 bases, with 11 bases sitting between them. In nucleotides, the CDR3 is TGTGCCATCAGTGAGACGGGACTTATCAATCAGCCCCAGCATTTT. Translating it yields CAISETGLINQPQHF.